In its sample, the clone carrying this T cell receptor (beta chain) was seen a few times. Its antigen is not known. TCR cDNA, made by 5'RACE template switching, carried an added universal primer site and UMIs. TCRdb reprocessed the 5' RACE reads with MiXCR, giving one entry per CDR3 protein. Of 300,000 or so distinct CDR3 sequences in the sample, about 10% were seen once. Trimming left V 0 bases short and J 6 bases short, with 10 bases between. The CDR3 is 14 amino acids. Germline V CDR1 and CDR2: SGDLS, YYNGEE. This sample is drawn from a study of T cells after yellow fever vaccination. Study-wide findings and caveats: The presence of abundant clonotypes contaminating from the bulk population was possible in FACS-sorted repertoires. It was a weaker secondary response, yet one that peaked faster, at day 5 versus 15. The study re-detected most primary-vaccination clones after the booster (under 97% CD4, just over 85% CD8).

The starting material was CD4+ T cells sorted from PBMCs, obtained 5 days after the yellow fever booster vaccination. The chain is built from TRBV9 and TRBJ2-4, with D possibly TRBD2 on 5 matching bases. This TCR was sampled from a man younger than 35 who received the YFV17D yellow fever vaccine. CDR3 nucleotide sequence: TGTGCCAGCAGCGTAGGGCCGGGGTCAAACATTCAGTACTTC. This sequence encodes CASSVGPGSNIQYF.